Shown below are 9 T cell receptor beta chains from a single sample sequenced in a study of blood T cell repertoires in COVID-19. The repertoire was sequenced with immunoSEQ multiplex PCR; TCRdb's copy has only in-frame clones and lacks some. The sample holds under 30,000 clones, approximately 90% seen once. What was sequenced was peripheral blood. Receptor source: a human donor in a cohort sampled during active COVID-19.

This clone has only a few counts. The V gene is TRBV7-9, the J gene TRBJ1-5, with TRBD1 matching 9 bases. Germline values: CDR1 SEHNR, CDR2 FQNEAQ (reference sequence). The CDR3 runs to 17 residues. With V trimmed by 5 bases and J by 9 bases, 17 bases remained unmatched. The CDR3 sequence is CASSRLGGGQGHGPQHF. In DNA form, the CDR3 reads TGTGCCAGCAGCCGCTTAGGAGGGGGACAGGGCCACGGGCCCCAGCATTTT.

The rearrangement joins TRBV24-1 to TRBJ1-2; 8 nucleotides align to TRBD1. V trimming: 7 bases; J trimming: 4 bases; junction bases outside the gene matches: 1. Per germline, CDR1 KGHDR and CDR2 SFDVKD. The CDR3 runs 12 residues. The CDR3 DNA sequence: TGTGCCACCAGCGGACAGGGCTATGGCTACACCTTC. This translates into CATSGQGYGYTF.

The V gene is TRBV28, the J gene TRBJ2-2; TRBD1 agrees at 11 bases. The CDR3 spans 17 residues. The V and J ends lost 3 bases and 5 bases, in that order; junction bases with no gene match: 8. Per germline, CDR1 MDHEN and CDR2 SYDVKM. CDR3 DNA: TGTGCCAGCAGTTTGTGGACAGGGGGCCGTCGGACCGGGGAGCTGTTTTTT. It translates to CASSLWTGGRRTGELFF. Using reference TRBV28 and TRBJ2-2 for the parts outside the CDR3, the full variable domain is DVKVTQSSRYLVKRTGEKVFLECVQDMDHENMFWYRQDPGLGLRLIYFSYDVKMKEKGDIPEGYSVSREKKERFSLILESASTNQTSMYLCASSLWTGGRRTGELFFGEGSRLTVL.

This sequence joins TRBV19 and TRBJ2-3, with 11 bases that match TRBD2. V was pared by 4 bases and J by 1 base, with 4 bases of the junction left unmatched. CDR1 is LNHDA, CDR2 SQIVND, per germline (reference sequence). The CDR3 extends over 16 amino acids. CDR3 protein: CASSTSGGPGTDTQYF. The CDR3 nucleotides read TGTGCCAGTAGTACTAGCGGGGGGCCGGGCACAGATACGCAGTATTTT.

The rearrangement joins TRBV6-2 or TRBV6-3 to TRBJ2-5, with 9 bases matching TRBD2. This CDR3 comprises 15 residues. V was pared by 4 bases and J by 4 bases, with 7 bases of the junction left unmatched. Germline V gives CDR1 MNHEY, CDR2 SVGEGT. The CDR3 DNA follows: TGTGCCAGCAGTTTGAGGCTAGCGGGGCCAGAGACCCAGTACTTC. Its protein is CASSLRLAGPETQYF.

The chain joins TRBV11-3 to TRBJ1-6; 10 bases are shared with TRBD1. The CDR3 loop spans 15 amino acids. Germline CDR1 is SGHNT and CDR2 is YENEEA. V lost 5 bases, J lost 9 bases, and 7 bases stayed unmatched. The CDR3 spells CASSLGTGAASPLHF. CDR3 nucleotide sequence: TGTGCCAGCAGCCTCGGGACAGGGGCGGCTTCACCCCTCCACTTT.

The CDR3 bases are TGTGCCAGCAGCTTAGCGGCCACTGAAGCTTTCTTT. This sequence encodes CASSLAATEAFF. This chain joins TRBV7-9 and TRBJ1-1; D gene uncertain. This CDR3 has 12 amino acids. Germline values: CDR1 SEHNR, CDR2 FQNEAQ (reference sequence). Trimming pared 0 bases from V and 4 bases from J, leaving 3 bases between. The full variable domain, its missing parts supplied by reference TRBV7-9 and TRBJ1-1, is DTGVSQNPRHKITKRGQNVTFRCDPISEHNRLYWYRQTLGQGPEFLTYFQNEAQLEKSRLLSDRFSAERPKGSFSTLEIQRTEQGDSAMYLCASSLAATEAFFGQGTRLTVV.

The chain recombines TRBV18 with TRBJ2-5; D perhaps matches TRBD2 (6 bases). CDR3 length: 14 amino acids. From germline, CDR1 is KGHSH and CDR2 LQKENI. Trimming took off 3 bases at V and 2 bases at J, with 10 bases between the two ends. The CDR3 DNA follows: TGTGCCAGCTCACCTTCGGCGGGGCAAGAGACCCAGTACTTC. As protein: CASSPSAGQETQYF.

V usage is TRBV4-2 and J usage is TRBJ1-5; 7 bases are shared with TRBD1. CDR1 and CDR2 (germline): LGHNA, YNFKEQ. V lost 2 bases, J lost 6 bases, and 7 bases stayed unmatched. This CDR3 has 15 amino acids. CDR3 DNA sequence: TGTGCCAGCAGCCAATCGACAGGGAGCCGTCAGCCCCAGCATTTT. This gives the protein CASSQSTGSRQPQHF.